A single T cell receptor (beta chain) is shown here with its context. This clone has just a few counts. Its antigen has not been determined. Base qualities are missing; no much larger clone stands one base away. This specimen belongs to a study of blood T cell repertoires in COVID-19 (dated by TCRdb to 2020 to 2022). Background for the entire study: Collaborator samples came from the United States, Italy and Spain and covered acute and convalescent phases of COVID-19. Sample metadata almost always included a de-identified subject ID, COVID-19 status, age in years and sex. A freely available public database, intended as a resource for researchers studying the immune response to SARS-CoV-2, is where the repertoires were released. The prospective study material was composed of cDNA or gDNA derived from T cells, B-cell-depleted T cells, or PBMCs. The dataset comprised deeply sampled blood TCRbeta repertoires from subjects exposed to, actively infected with, or recovered from COVID-19. HLA class I and class II types, where available, came from metadata supplied by the sample provider rather than from assay-based typing. Samples were obtained from the ongoing ImmuneRACE study (first 160 participants) and from 1,254 subjects provided by 6 global collaborators.

As encoded in the germline V gene, CDR1 is MNHEY while CDR2 is SVGEGT. Trimming takes 4 bases off V and 1 base off J; junction bases not matched to a gene: 13. From the cysteine up to the phenylalanine, the CDR3 has a length of 18 residues. Only CDR3 DNA remains: 54 bases, in frame from the first base. Collaborating institutions collected whole blood in K2EDTA tubes following their own protocols. For TCRbeta analysis, collaborators shipped samples in one of three forms: frozen whole blood, isolated PBMCs, or DNA extracted from either of those sample types. Here is what the overall study found, with its caveats: Clinical and demographic metadata were provided uncurated, with the amount varying by source and participant.

TCRbeta CDR3 regions were amplified from genomic DNA using the immunoSEQ Assay, a bias-controlled multiplex PCR. Concerning the study's data processing: The number of nucleated cells in each sample was estimated from the amplification of reference gene primers within the assay. Sequence reads were collapsed and filtered to measure the absolute abundance of every unique TCRbeta CDR3 rearrangement. For each sample, productive Simpson clonality was calculated by taking the square root of Simpson's diversity index across productive rearrangements. As stored in TCRdb, this immuneACCESS dataset retains in-frame rearrangements with V and J assigned. A fraction of the clones does not appear; measured against another copy, unresolved V genes explain less than half of the discrepancy, and the remainder lacks a known reason. That table supplies the V and J calls and clone size; D and trimming were determined from the DNA. Present in this sample are 120,000 or so clones, more than 60% of which were seen just once. The ten largest clones represent about 2.2% of the sample.

The material sequenced was peripheral blood. Recombination connected TRBV6-2 or TRBV6-3 to TRBJ2-3, with TRBD2 matching 8 junction bases. This clonotype originated in a woman aged 70-85 years with acute or convalescent COVID-19. The nucleotide sequence reads TGTGCCAGCAGTTTAATAGCGGGGTACCTAAACGGCACAGATACGCAGTATTTT. This gives the protein CASSLIAGYLNGTDTQYF.